This TCR beta chain was captured by sequencing in a study of radiotherapy plus CTLA-4 blockade in lung cancer. The protocol was immunoSEQ multiplex PCR, while the TCRdb copy is restricted to in-frame clones and leaves out a portion. Of around 63,000 clones listed, approximately 76% were seen once; the top ten hold approximately 15%. Germline V gene sequence: CDR1 LGHNA, CDR2 YNFKEQ. Deletions cut 1 base from V and 7 bases from J, with 22 bases between. The CDR3 extends over 17 amino acids. The chain employs TRBV4-2 and TRBJ1-1; possible D gene TRBD1, 5 bases. The sequencing here drew on peripheral blood, taken from a patient treated with radiotherapy plus ipilimumab. The receptor's source is a human donor with non-small cell lung cancer whose response to radiotherapy plus ipilimumab could not be evaluated. Some clones in this sample may be carry-over from other donors' samples. The CDR3 nucleotides read TGTGCCAGCAGCCAAGCCTCCCTAGGGGCCAGCTCCAATGAAGCTTTCTTT. Translated, it gives CASSQASLGASSNEAFF.